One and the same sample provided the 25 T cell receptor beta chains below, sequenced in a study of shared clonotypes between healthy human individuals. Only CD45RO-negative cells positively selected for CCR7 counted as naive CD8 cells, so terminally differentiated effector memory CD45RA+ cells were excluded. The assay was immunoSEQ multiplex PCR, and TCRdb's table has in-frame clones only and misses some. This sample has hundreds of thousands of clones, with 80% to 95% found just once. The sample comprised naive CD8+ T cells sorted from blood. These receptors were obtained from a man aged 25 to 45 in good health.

DNA of the CDR3: TGTGCCAGCAGTAAGACGGCCCTAGGGTACTACAATGAGCAGTTCTTC. Translation gives CASSKTALGYYNEQFF. V usage is TRBV28 and J usage is TRBJ2-1, with D hard to call. The germline V gene has CDR1 MDHEN and CDR2 SYDVKM. The ends were cut back, 5 bases at V and 3 bases at J, with 17 bases in the middle. The length of the CDR3 is 16 residues.

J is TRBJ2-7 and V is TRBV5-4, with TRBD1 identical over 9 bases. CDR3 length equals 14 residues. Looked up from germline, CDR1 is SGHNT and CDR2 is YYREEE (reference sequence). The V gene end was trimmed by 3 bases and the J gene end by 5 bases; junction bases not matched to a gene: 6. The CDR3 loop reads CASSSRDRANEQYF. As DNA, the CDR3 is TGTGCCAGCAGCTCCCGGGACAGGGCTAACGAGCAGTACTTC.

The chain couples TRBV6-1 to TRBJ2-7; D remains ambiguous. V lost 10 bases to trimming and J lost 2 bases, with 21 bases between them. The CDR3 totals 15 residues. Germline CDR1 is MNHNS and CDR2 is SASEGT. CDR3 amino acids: CANLYRAPHAYEQYF. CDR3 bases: TGTGCCAACCTTTACCGGGCGCCCCATGCCTACGAGCAGTACTTC.

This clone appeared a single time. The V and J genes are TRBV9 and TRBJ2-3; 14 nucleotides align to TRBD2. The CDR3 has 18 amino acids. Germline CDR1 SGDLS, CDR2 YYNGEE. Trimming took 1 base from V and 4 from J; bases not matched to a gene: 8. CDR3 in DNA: TGTGCCAGCAGCGTAACCGGGACTAGCGGGAGTTGGCCAGATACGCAGTATTTT. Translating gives CASSVTGTSGSWPDTQYF.

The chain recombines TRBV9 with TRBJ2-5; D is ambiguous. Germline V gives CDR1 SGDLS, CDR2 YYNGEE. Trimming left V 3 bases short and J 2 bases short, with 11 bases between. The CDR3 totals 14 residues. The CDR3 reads CASSAPGPQETQYF. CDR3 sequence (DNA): TGTGCCAGCAGCGCCCCGGGCCCTCAAGAGACCCAGTACTTC.

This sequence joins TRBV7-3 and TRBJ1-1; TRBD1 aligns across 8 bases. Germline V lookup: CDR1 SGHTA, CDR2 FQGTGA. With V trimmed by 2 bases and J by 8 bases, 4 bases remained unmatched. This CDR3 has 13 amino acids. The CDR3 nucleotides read TGTGCCAGCAGCTTATGGACAGGGAAGGAAGCTTTCTTT. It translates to CASSLWTGKEAFF.

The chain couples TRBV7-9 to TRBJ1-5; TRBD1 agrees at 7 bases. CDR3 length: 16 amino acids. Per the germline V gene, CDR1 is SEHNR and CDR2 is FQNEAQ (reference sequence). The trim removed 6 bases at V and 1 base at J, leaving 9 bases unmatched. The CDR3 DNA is TGTGCCAGCAGTCCTCCGGGACAGACGAGCAATCAGCCCCAGCATTTT. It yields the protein CASSPPGQTSNQPQHF.

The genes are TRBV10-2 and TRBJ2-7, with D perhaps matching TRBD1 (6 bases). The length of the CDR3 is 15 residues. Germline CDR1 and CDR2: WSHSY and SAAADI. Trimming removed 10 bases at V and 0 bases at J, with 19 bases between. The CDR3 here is CATYGGRVPSYEQYF. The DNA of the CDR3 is TGCGCCACCTATGGGGGCAGGGTACCCTCCTACGAGCAGTACTTC.

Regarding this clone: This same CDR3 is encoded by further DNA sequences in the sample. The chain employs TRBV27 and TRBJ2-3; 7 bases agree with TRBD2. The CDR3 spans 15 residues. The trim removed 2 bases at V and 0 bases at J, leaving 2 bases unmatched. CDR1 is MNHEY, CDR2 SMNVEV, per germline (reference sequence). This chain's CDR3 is CASSLGGRSTDTQYF. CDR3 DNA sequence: TGTGCCAGCAGTTTAGGCGGGAGAAGCACAGATACGCAGTATTTT.

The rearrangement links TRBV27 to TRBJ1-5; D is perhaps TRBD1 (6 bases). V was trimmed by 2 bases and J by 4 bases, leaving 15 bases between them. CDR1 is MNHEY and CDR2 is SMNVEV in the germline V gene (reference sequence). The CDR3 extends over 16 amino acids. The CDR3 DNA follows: TGTGCCAGCAGTTTAAGGGGGTCTTCCGGGAATCAGCCCCAGCATTTT. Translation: CASSLRGSSGNQPQHF.

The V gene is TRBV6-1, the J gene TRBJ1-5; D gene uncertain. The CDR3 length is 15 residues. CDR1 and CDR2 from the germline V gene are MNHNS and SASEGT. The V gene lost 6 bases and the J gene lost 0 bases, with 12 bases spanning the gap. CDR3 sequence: CASSVAINSNQPQHF. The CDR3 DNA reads TGTGCCAGCAGCGTGGCCATTAATAGCAATCAGCCCCAGCATTTT.

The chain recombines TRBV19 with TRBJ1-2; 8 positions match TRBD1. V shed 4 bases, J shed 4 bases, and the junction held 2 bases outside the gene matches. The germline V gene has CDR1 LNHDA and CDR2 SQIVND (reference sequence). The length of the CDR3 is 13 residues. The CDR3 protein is CASSRQGSYGYTF. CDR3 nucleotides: TGTGCCAGTAGTAGACAGGGGAGCTATGGCTACACCTTC.

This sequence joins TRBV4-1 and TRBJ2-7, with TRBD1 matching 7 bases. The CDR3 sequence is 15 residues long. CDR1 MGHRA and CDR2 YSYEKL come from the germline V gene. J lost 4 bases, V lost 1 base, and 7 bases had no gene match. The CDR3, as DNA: TGCGCCAGCAGCCAAGCGGCAGGGGGAAATTACGAGCAGTACTTC. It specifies CASSQAAGGNYEQYF.

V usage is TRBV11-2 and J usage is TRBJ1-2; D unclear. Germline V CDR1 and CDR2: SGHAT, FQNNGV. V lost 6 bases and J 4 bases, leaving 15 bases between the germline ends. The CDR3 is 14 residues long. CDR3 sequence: CASRSLRLPYGYTF. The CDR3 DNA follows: TGTGCCAGCAGATCGTTGCGACTCCCCTATGGCTACACCTTC.

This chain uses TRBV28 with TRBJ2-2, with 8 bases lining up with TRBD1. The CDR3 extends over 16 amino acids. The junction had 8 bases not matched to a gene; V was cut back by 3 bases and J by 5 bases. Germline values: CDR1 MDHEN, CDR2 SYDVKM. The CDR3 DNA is TGTGCCAGCAGTTTTTTAGGACAGGGTGTTACCGGGGAGCTGTTTTTT. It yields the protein CASSFLGQGVTGELFF. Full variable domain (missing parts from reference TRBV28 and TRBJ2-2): DVKVTQSSRYLVKRTGEKVFLECVQDMDHENMFWYRQDPGLGLRLIYFSYDVKMKEKGDIPEGYSVSREKKERFSLILESASTNQTSMYLCASSFLGQGVTGELFFGEGSRLTVL.

This chain's CDR3 is CASSIEQGAFYEQYF. In DNA form, the CDR3 reads TGTGCCAGTAGTATTGAACAGGGGGCTTTCTACGAGCAGTACTTC. This rearrangement joins TRBV19 to TRBJ2-7; 9 bases align to TRBD1. The CDR3 consists of 15 residues. V lost 3 bases and J lost 3; bases outside the gene matches: 6. Germline V CDR1 and CDR2: LNHDA, SQIVND (reference sequence).

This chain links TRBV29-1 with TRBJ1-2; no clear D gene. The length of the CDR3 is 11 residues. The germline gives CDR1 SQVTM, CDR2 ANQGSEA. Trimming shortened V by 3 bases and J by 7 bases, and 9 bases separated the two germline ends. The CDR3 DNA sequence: TGCAGCGTTGACTCCGGGATTGGCTACACCTTC. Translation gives CSVDSGIGYTF.

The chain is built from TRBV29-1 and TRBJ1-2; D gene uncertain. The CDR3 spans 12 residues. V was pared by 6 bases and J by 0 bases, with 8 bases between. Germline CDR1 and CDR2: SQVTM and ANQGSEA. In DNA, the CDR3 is TGCAGCGTCGGCGACTCTAACTATGGCTACACCTTC. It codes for CSVGDSNYGYTF.

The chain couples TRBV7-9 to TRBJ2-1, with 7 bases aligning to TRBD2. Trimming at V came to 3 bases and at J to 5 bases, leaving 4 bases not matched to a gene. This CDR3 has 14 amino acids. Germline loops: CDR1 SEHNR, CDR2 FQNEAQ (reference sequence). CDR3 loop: CASSFGGSHNEQFF. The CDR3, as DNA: TGTGCCAGCAGCTTCGGCGGGAGCCACAATGAGCAGTTCTTC.

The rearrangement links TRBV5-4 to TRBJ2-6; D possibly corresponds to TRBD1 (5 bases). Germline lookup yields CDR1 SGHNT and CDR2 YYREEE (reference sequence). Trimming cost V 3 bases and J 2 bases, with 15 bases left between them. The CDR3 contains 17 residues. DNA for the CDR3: TGTGCCAGCAGCTCGGTGGGGCATATGCCTGGGGCCAACGTCCTGACTTTC. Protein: CASSSVGHMPGANVLTF.

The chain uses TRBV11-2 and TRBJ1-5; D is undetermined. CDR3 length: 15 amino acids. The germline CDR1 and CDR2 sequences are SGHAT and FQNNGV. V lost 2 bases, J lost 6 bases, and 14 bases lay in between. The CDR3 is CASSLSFGVGQPQHF. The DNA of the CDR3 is TGTGCCAGCAGCTTAAGTTTCGGGGTTGGTCAGCCCCAGCATTTT.

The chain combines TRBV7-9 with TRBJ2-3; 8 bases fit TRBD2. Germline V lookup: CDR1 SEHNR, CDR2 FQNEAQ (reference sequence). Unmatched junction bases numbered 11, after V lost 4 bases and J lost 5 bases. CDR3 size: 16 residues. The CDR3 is CASSYPGLVIIDTQYF. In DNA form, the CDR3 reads TGTGCCAGCAGCTATCCGGGACTAGTTATAATAGATACGCAGTATTTT.

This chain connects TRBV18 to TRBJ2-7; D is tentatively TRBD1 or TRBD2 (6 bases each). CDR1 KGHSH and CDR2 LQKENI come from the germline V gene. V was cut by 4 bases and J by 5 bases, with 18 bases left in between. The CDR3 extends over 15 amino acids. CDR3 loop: CASSHSGGGLDEQYF. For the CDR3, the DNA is TGTGCCAGCTCACACTCTGGAGGGGGTCTCGACGAGCAGTACTTC.

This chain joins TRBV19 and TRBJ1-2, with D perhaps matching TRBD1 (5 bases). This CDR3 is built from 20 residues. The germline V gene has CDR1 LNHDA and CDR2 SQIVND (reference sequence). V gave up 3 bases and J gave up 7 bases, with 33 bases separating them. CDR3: CASSIGDLDVFGSGSFGYTF. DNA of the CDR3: TGTGCCAGTAGTATCGGGGACCTTGATGTGTTTGGGTCGGGCAGCTTTGGCTACACCTTC.

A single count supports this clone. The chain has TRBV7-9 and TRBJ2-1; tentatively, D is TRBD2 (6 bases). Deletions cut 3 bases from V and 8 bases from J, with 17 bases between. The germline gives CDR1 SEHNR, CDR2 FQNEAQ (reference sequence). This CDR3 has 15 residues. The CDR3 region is CASSLARGREDEQFF. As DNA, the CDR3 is TGTGCCAGCAGCTTGGCCCGGGGCAGGGAGGATGAGCAGTTCTTC.